This T cell receptor (beta chain) was retrieved from a study of blood T cell repertoires in COVID-19. Study at large: Samples taken during acute and convalescent COVID-19 were collected in the United States, Italy and Spain. From T cells, B-cell-depleted T cells, or PBMCs came the material, which was cDNA or gDNA.

Germline CDR1 SGHTA, CDR2 FQGNSA. The CDR3 contains 14 residues. The trim removed 4 bases at V and 4 bases at J, leaving 6 bases unmatched. In the source study's methods: Estimation of nucleated cell counts relied on the amplification of reference gene primers. Using immunoSEQ multiplex PCR, the repertoire was profiled, and TCRdb retains in-frame clones only, with some absent. V, J and clone size are those of that table, while D and trimming were read from the DNA. The sample has 80,000 to 90,000 clones, approximately 88% seen once; the top ten hold roughly 5.4%. The specimen was peripheral blood. The receptor was derived from a man in his sixties with acute or convalescent COVID-19. The J gene is TRBJ1-2, the V gene TRBV7-2; 7 bases fit TRBD1. Here the CDR3 reads CASSSQGTAYGYTF. CDR3 DNA: TGTGCCAGCAGCTCCCAGGGGACAGCCTATGGCTACACCTTC.